Each of the 28 T cell receptor beta chains below was sequenced from the same sample in a study of blood T cell repertoires in COVID-19. Sequencing used immunoSEQ multiplex PCR; TCRdb keeps in-frame clones, though not all of them. This table has around 220,000 clones, about 91% appearing once. The sequenced material came from peripheral blood. The source of these receptors is a man younger than 35 with active or convalescent COVID-19.

V and J are TRBV6-6 and TRBJ2-5, with D possibly TRBD2 on 5 matching bases. Germline V gives CDR1 MNHNY, CDR2 SVGAGI (reference sequence). The V end lost 5 bases, the J end lost 2 bases, and 9 bases lay between the germline ends. The CDR3 runs to 13 residues. Here the CDR3 DNA reads TGTGCCAGCAGTCGGACTGGACAAGAGACCCAGTACTTC. Its translation is CASSRTGQETQYF.

V gene TRBV3-1 (or the pseudogene TRBV3-2) combines with J gene TRBJ1-6; maybe TRBD1 (5 bases). Germline CDR1 is LGHDT and CDR2 is YNNKEL (reference sequence). There are 14 residues in the CDR3. V lost 3 bases, J lost 12 bases, and 15 bases lay in between. CDR3 protein: CASSQGGRLEPLHF. DNA for the CDR3: TGTGCCAGCAGCCAGGGGGGAAGGTTGGAACCCCTCCACTTT.

This chain links TRBV5-1 with TRBJ1-4; 7 nucleotides match TRBD1. The CDR3 has 16 amino acids. Unmatched junction bases numbered 14, after V lost 4 bases and J lost 8 bases. Germline V gives CDR1 SGHRS, CDR2 YFSETQ. CDR3: CASSVSGGEGREKLFF. The CDR3 nucleotides are TGCGCCAGCAGCGTCTCAGGGGGTGAGGGGCGAGAAAAACTGTTTTTT.

This sequence joins TRBV4-2 and TRBJ2-1; 8 positions match TRBD1. From germline, CDR1 is LGHNA and CDR2 YNFKEQ. J was trimmed by 4 bases and V by 0 bases; bases with no gene match: 5. There are 16 residues in the CDR3. CDR3: CASSQDLRDRYNEQFF. The CDR3 bases are TGTGCCAGCAGCCAAGATTTGCGGGACAGGTACAATGAGCAGTTCTTC.

This sequence joins TRBV12-3 or TRBV12-4 and TRBJ2-1; 12 bases align to TRBD2. V shed 5 bases, J shed 15 bases, and the junction held 5 bases outside the gene matches. The length of the CDR3 is 12 residues. CDR3: CASSNGLAGLFF. The DNA of the CDR3 is TGTGCCAGCAGTAATGGACTAGCGGGACTGTTCTTC.

In this sample, this clone turned up once. CDR3 amino acids: CASSLAPGQSYGYTF. Written as DNA, the CDR3 is TGTGCCAGCAGCTTAGCCCCGGGACAGAGCTATGGCTACACCTTC. The chain carries TRBV7-2 and TRBJ1-2; 7 positions match TRBD1. V trimming: 0 bases; J trimming: 4 bases; junction bases outside the gene matches: 5. The CDR3 extends over 15 amino acids. Germline V gene lookup returns CDR1 SGHTA and CDR2 FQGNSA.

The rearrangement links TRBV19 to TRBJ2-7, with 7 bases that match TRBD2. This CDR3 is built from 14 residues. V dropped 1 base and J dropped 6; count of bases not matched to a gene: 6. Germline V gene data show CDR1 as LNHDA and CDR2 as SQIVND (reference sequence). CDR3 region: CASSIVRTRPEQYF. In DNA, the CDR3 is TGTGCCAGTAGTATAGTGCGGACTAGACCCGAGCAGTACTTC.

The chain links TRBV7-6 to TRBJ2-7; D perhaps matches TRBD2 (6 bases). The germline V and J ends were trimmed by 0 bases and 4 bases, with 13 bases remaining between them. This CDR3 is 15 amino acids long. CDR1 is SGHVS and CDR2 is FNYEAQ in the germline V gene. The CDR3 bases are TGTGCCAGCAGCTTAGCCGGGAGTCTGGGTTACGAGCAGTACTTC. Its protein product is CASSLAGSLGYEQYF.

V is TRBV4-1 and J is TRBJ1-3; D remains unclear. V dropped 0 bases and J dropped 0 bases, with 15 bases sitting between them. Germline assignment: CDR1 MGHRA and CDR2 YSYEKL. The CDR3 is made up of 18 amino acids. The CDR3 nucleotides read TGCGCCAGCAGCCAAGAACGGGCCGCGGGTTCCTCTGGAAACACCATATATTTT. Its protein is CASSQERAAGSSGNTIYF.

The chain is built from TRBV30 and TRBJ2-7, with D maybe TRBD1 (5 bases). Germline V gives CDR1 GTSNPN, CDR2 SVGIG (reference sequence). This CDR3 is built from 14 residues. V lost 4 bases and J 5 bases, leaving 18 bases between the germline ends. CDR3 sequence: CAWIPLGRVDEQYF. In nucleotides, the CDR3 is TGTGCCTGGATCCCCTTGGGCAGGGTGGACGAGCAGTACTTC.

This clone appeared once. The chain combines TRBV4-3 with TRBJ2-7; 16 bases line up with TRBD2. CDR3 size: 16 residues. The ends lost 4 bases at V and 4 bases at J; junction bases unmatched: 4. Germline V CDR1 and CDR2: LGHNA, YSLEER. The CDR3 sequence is CASSPGTSGRVYEQYF. CDR3 bases: TGCGCCAGCAGCCCTGGGACTAGCGGGAGGGTATACGAGCAGTACTTC.

V usage is TRBV28 and J usage is TRBJ1-2; the match to TRBD1 covers 8 bases. Germline values: CDR1 MDHEN, CDR2 SYDVKM. V lost 2 bases, J lost 3 bases, and 11 bases stayed unmatched. The CDR3 is 17 amino acids. CDR3 sequence: CASSLGPGQAGDYGYTF. The DNA for the CDR3 is TGTGCCAGCAGTTTAGGCCCGGGACAGGCCGGGGACTATGGCTACACCTTC.

The chain employs TRBV24-1 and TRBJ2-3; 10 bases match TRBD1. Per the germline V gene, CDR1 is KGHDR and CDR2 is SFDVKD. Trimming cost V 4 bases and J 4 bases; bases outside gene matches: 7. The CDR3 has 16 amino acids. CDR3 protein: CATSESGTGEADTQYF. The CDR3 coding sequence is TGTGCCACCAGTGAGTCCGGGACAGGGGAAGCAGATACGCAGTATTTT.

The rearrangement links TRBV6-5 to TRBJ2-7, with D maybe TRBD2 (5 bases). Trimming cost V 5 bases and J 3 bases, with 17 bases left between them. The CDR3 totals 15 residues. Per the germline V gene, CDR1 is MNHEY and CDR2 is SVGAGI. For the CDR3, the DNA is TGTGCCAGCAGTCGCCGTGGCGGGTGGGACTACGAGCAGTACTTC. Amino acids: CASSRRGGWDYEQYF.

The chain carries TRBV29-1 and TRBJ1-2, with a possible D match to TRBD1 (5 bases). The V gene lost 6 bases and the J gene lost 3 bases, with 14 bases spanning the gap. Germline V gene sequence: CDR1 SQVTM, CDR2 ANQGSEA. The CDR3 has 13 amino acids. This CDR3 is CSVRRQKDYGYTF. The CDR3 bases are TGCAGCGTAAGACGACAGAAAGACTATGGCTACACCTTC.

The CDR3 DNA sequence: TGTGCCAGCAAAAATACAGGGATGAATGGTGAAAAACTGTTTTTT. Translated: CASKNTGMNGEKLFF. The chain is built from TRBV27 and TRBJ1-4; weak D call: TRBD1 (6 bases). Trimming stripped 7 bases from V and 7 bases from J, with 19 bases between. This CDR3 has 15 residues. Per the germline V gene, CDR1 is MNHEY and CDR2 is SMNVEV (reference sequence).

V gene TRBV28 combines with J gene TRBJ1-1, with 8 bases identical to TRBD1. Germline V gene data show CDR1 as MDHEN and CDR2 as SYDVKM. This CDR3 has 16 amino acids. The V and J ends lost 7 bases and 0 bases, in that order; junction bases with no gene match: 10. CDR3 amino acids: CASNIGQGLLNTEAFF. In DNA, the CDR3 is TGTGCCAGCAATATCGGACAGGGCCTTCTGAACACTGAAGCTTTCTTT.

The chain is built from TRBV30 and TRBJ1-4; 7 bases align to TRBD1. Germline trimming cut 2 bases from V and 5 bases from J; bases unmatched to any gene: 2. The V gene's germline CDR1 is GTSNPN and CDR2 SVGIG (reference sequence). This CDR3 has 13 residues. This chain's CDR3 is CAWSTRGNEKLFF. CDR3 nucleotide sequence: TGTGCCTGGAGTACCAGGGGGAATGAAAAACTGTTTTTT.

Here the CDR3 reads CASSLGSGSSYNEQFF. CDR3 coding DNA: TGCGCCAGCAGCTTAGGGAGCGGGAGTTCCTACAATGAGCAGTTCTTC. This rearrangement joins TRBV5-1 to TRBJ2-1; 8 positions match TRBD2. The length of the CDR3 is 16 residues. Germline loops: CDR1 SGHRS, CDR2 YFSETQ. Germline trimming cut 2 bases from V and 1 base from J; bases unmatched to any gene: 5.

As to this clone: A much larger clone lies a single base off, so this may be a read error. The CDR3 is CASSFTSSYEQYF. DNA for the CDR3: TGTGCCAGCAGTTTTACCAGCTCCTACGAGCAGTACTTC. This rearrangement joins TRBV12-3 or TRBV12-4 to TRBJ2-7; no clear D. The CDR3 is made up of 13 amino acids. Trimming cost V 3 bases and J 0 bases, with 6 bases left between them.

In its sample, this clone was seen a few times. The gene calls are TRBV7-9 and TRBJ1-2, with 9 bases that match TRBD1. The CDR3 length is 15 residues. V shed 6 bases and J 3 bases; nucleotides not matched to a gene: 8. Germline assignment: CDR1 SEHNR and CDR2 FQNEAQ (reference sequence). The CDR3 is CASRHTGGRDYGYTF. The CDR3 coding sequence is TGTGCCAGCAGGCATACAGGGGGCCGGGACTATGGCTACACCTTC.

V usage is TRBV7-2 and J usage is TRBJ2-6; 7 bases map to TRBD2. V shed 1 base, J shed 0 bases, and the junction held 3 bases outside the gene matches. Germline V lookup: CDR1 SGHTA, CDR2 FQGNSA. This CDR3 is built from 17 residues. The CDR3 nucleotides are TGTGCCAGCAGCTTAGAGGGCGGGAGCTCTGGGGCCAACGTCCTGACTTTC. Translated: CASSLEGGSSGANVLTF.

This clone occurred once. CDR3 protein: CASSIRRGTGGHGYTF. The CDR3 DNA follows: TGTGCCAGTAGTATCCGGAGAGGGACAGGGGGCCATGGCTACACCTTC. The chain combines TRBV19 with TRBJ1-2; 12 nucleotides align to TRBD1. This CDR3 comprises 16 residues. V shed 3 bases and J 6 bases; nucleotides not matched to a gene: 8. Germline V gene sequence: CDR1 LNHDA, CDR2 SQIVND (reference sequence).

This chain's CDR3 is CASRREGIYEQYF. The CDR3 DNA is TGTGCCAGCCGCAGGGAGGGGATCTACGAGCAGTACTTC. V gene TRBV6-5 combines with J gene TRBJ2-7; TRBD2 agrees at 7 bases. The V gene's germline CDR1 is MNHEY and CDR2 SVGAGI. After removal of 8 bases from V and 3 bases from J, the junction contained 7 bases not matched to a gene. CDR3 length: 13 residues.

The CDR3 nucleotides are TGTGCCAGCTCCGCGGGCGGGCAGGTTTCGGTCGGAGACAATGAGCAGTTCTTC. Translation gives CASSAGGQVSVGDNEQFF. The rearrangement links TRBV18 to TRBJ2-1; TRBD2 is a possible D gene (5 bases). This CDR3 is 18 amino acids long. Germline assignment: CDR1 KGHSH and CDR2 LQKENI. Deletions cut 6 bases from V and 5 bases from J, with 26 bases between.

The chain is built from TRBV4-3 and TRBJ2-1, with 11 bases matching TRBD2. The trim removed 0 bases at V and 6 bases at J, leaving 13 bases unmatched. This CDR3 comprises 19 residues. Germline V lookup: CDR1 LGHNA, CDR2 YSLEER. CDR3 coding DNA: TGCGCCAGCAGCCAAGATTTGGGACTAGCGGCCCAATTCGGCAATGAGCAGTTCTTC. It specifies CASSQDLGLAAQFGNEQFF.

The V gene is TRBV3-1 (or the pseudogene TRBV3-2), the J gene TRBJ2-1, with a weak D call TRBD2 (5 bases). This CDR3 region has 15 residues. Trimming left V 0 bases short and J 9 bases short, with 15 bases between. From germline, CDR1 is LGHDT and CDR2 YNNKEL (reference sequence). The CDR3 nucleotides read TGTGCCAGCAGCCAAGATTTAGCGCCCGCGGGTGAGCAGTTCTTC. This translates into CASSQDLAPAGEQFF.

The CDR3 sequence: CATYQGNMNTEAFF. The CDR3 nucleotides read TGTGCCACCTACCAGGGGAACATGAACACTGAAGCTTTCTTT. This chain joins TRBV28 and TRBJ1-1, with D perhaps TRBD1 (6 bases). This CDR3 has 14 residues. V was pared by 10 bases and J by 0 bases, with 15 bases between. Germline V lookup: CDR1 MDHEN, CDR2 SYDVKM.